In this sample, the clone carrying this T cell receptor beta chain turned up many times. Its matching antigen is unknown. The CDR3 loop spans 13 amino acids. CDR1 and CDR2 (germline): SGHTA, FQGNSA. Trimming removed 2 bases at V and 2 bases at J, with 6 bases between. This entry is derived from a study of identical twins. Overall study results and limits: Compared with models, monozygotic twins showed more out-of-frame TCR alpha sharing.

TCRdb fed the 5' RACE reads into MiXCR, producing one record per CDR3 protein. This table holds 430,000 or so distinct CDR3 sequences, around 24% found once. These data were also filed under a second study, of T cells expressing NK-cell markers. That source notes: Sorted T-cell subsets CD3+CD56+NKG2C+, CD3+CD56+NKG2C- and CD3+CD56-NKG2C+ were TCR beta-sequenced. Whether expanded NKG2C+ T cell clones were HCMV specific stayed uncertain.

J is TRBJ1-2 and V is TRBV7-2; no clear D. What was sequenced was CD4+ T cells sorted from blood. The source is a young woman in good health. The CDR3 loop is CASSLNENYGYTF. Here the CDR3 DNA reads TGTGCCAGCAGCTTAAACGAAAACTATGGCTACACCTTC. The full variable domain, with the rest looked up from reference TRBV7-2 and TRBJ1-2, is GAGVSQSPSNKVTEKGKDVELRCDPISGHTALYWYRQSLGQGLEFLIYFQGNSAPDKSGLPSDRFSAERTGGSVSTLTIQRTQQEDSAVYLCASSLNENYGYTFGSGTRLTVV.